This T cell receptor beta chain emerged from a study of blood T cell repertoires in COVID-19. About the research overall: Sources were T cells, B-cell-depleted T cells, or PBMCs; the material itself was cDNA or gDNA.

The assay was immunoSEQ multiplex PCR, and TCRdb's table has in-frame clones only and misses some. The sample contains 250,000 to 350,000 clones, 86% of which appear only once. Unmatched junction bases numbered 16, after V lost 6 bases and J lost 4 bases. This CDR3 has 19 residues. Germline V gene data show CDR1 as MGHRA and CDR2 as YSYEKL. The rearrangement links TRBV4-1 to TRBJ2-1; the match to TRBD2 covers 12 bases. The sequenced material came from peripheral blood. This TCR derives from a woman aged 30 to 39 with active or convalescent COVID-19. Here the CDR3 DNA reads TGCGCCAGCAGGCTAAGGGCTAGCGGGGGGGCTCCCAATTACAATGAGCAGTTCTTC. This translates into CASRLRASGGAPNYNEQFF.